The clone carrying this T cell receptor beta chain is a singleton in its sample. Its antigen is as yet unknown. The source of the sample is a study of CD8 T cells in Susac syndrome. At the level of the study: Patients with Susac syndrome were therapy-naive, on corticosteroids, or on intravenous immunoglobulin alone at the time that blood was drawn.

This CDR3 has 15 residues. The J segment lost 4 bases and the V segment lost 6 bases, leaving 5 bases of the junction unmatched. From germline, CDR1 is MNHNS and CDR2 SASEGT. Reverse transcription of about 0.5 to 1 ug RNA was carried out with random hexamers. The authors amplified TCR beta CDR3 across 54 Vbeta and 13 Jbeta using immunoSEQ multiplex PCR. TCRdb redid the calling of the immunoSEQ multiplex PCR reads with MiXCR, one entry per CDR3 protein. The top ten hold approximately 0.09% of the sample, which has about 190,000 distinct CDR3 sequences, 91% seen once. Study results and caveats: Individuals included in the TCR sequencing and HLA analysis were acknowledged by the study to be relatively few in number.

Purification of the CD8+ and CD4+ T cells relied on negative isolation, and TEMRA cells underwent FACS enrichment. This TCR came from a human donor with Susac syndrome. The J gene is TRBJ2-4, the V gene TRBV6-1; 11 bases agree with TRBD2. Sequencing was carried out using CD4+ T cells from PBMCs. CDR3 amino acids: CASRGTSGLKNIQYF. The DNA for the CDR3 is TGTGCCAGCAGAGGGACTAGCGGACTTAAAAACATTCAGTACTTC.